These T cell receptor beta chains were read from a single sample in a study of beta chain features in type 1 diabetes. Produced via immunoSEQ multiplex PCR; TCRdb's table is partial and in-frame only. The data contain roughly 130,000 clones, around a tenth of them singletons. The specimen sequenced was central memory CD4+ T cells from blood. All receptors come from a man between 18 and 29 years old in good health. The CDR3 runs from the conserved cysteine through the conserved F or W. D genes are given only for firm matches. Size tells how often a clone was seen (once, few, many) or the class of an expanded clone, and some rows leave it out.

CDR3: CASSRGQGANYGYTF
DNA: TGTGCCAGCTCGAGAGGGCAGGGGGCTAACTATGGCTACACCTTC
V: TRBV2
J: TRBJ1-2
D: TRBD1
size: few

CDR3: CASSLSSSYEQYF
DNA: TGTGCCAGCTCTCTATCTAGCTCCTACGAGCAGTACTTC
V: TRBV18
J: TRBJ2-7
D: -
size: many

CDR3: CASSQRGNEQFF
DNA: TGTGCCAGCAGCCAGCGGGGGAATGAGCAGTTCTTC
V: TRBV6-6
J: TRBJ2-1
D: TRBD2
size: few

CDR3: CASSEGGSYEQYF
DNA: TGTGCCAGCAGTGAGGGAGGCTCCTACGAGCAGTACTTC
V: TRBV25-1
J: TRBJ2-7
D: -
size: -

CDR3: CASSLTSRDTQYF
DNA: TGCGCCAGCAGTTTAACTAGCAGAGATACGCAGTATTTT
V: TRBV5-1
J: TRBJ2-3
D: -
size: few

CDR3: CASSLALTGSEAFF
DNA: TGTGCCAGCAGCTTAGCGTTGACAGGGTCTGAAGCTTTCTTT
V: TRBV7-8
J: TRBJ1-1
D: TRBD1
size: -

CDR3: CAWRRTGGGLGEKLFF
DNA: TGTGCCTGGAGGAGGACAGGGGGCGGGTTGGGTGAAAAACTGTTTTTT
V: TRBV30
J: TRBJ1-4
D: TRBD1
size: few

CDR3: CASWTTNTEAFF
DNA: TGTGCCTCCTGGACAACTAACACTGAAGCTTTCTTT
V: TRBV10-3
J: TRBJ1-1
D: -
size: -

CDR3: CASSQEYRAGANVLTF
DNA: TGCGCCAGCAGCCAAGAATACAGGGCTGGGGCCAACGTCCTGACTTTC
V: TRBV4-3
J: TRBJ2-6
D: -
size: few

CDR3: CASSQGWAGELFF
DNA: TGTGCCAGCAGCCAGGGGTGGGCCGGGGAGCTGTTTTTT
V: TRBV7-3
J: TRBJ2-2
D: -
size: -

CDR3: CASSPPRLDRVSRNEQFF
DNA: TGTGCCAGCAGCCCCCCAAGACTGGACAGGGTGAGTCGGAATGAGCAGTTCTTC
V: TRBV7-2
J: TRBJ2-1
D: TRBD1
size: few

CDR3: CASSLSSSGGVQETQYF
DNA: TGTGCCAGCAGCTTGAGTTCTAGCGGGGGGGTACAAGAGACCCAGTACTTC
V: TRBV7-2
J: TRBJ2-5
D: TRBD2
size: -

CDR3: CASSYLDRADGYTF
DNA: TGTGCCAGCAGTTACTTGGACAGGGCGGATGGCTACACCTTC
V: TRBV6-6
J: TRBJ1-2
D: TRBD1
size: few

CDR3: CASSLLGAGNEKLFF
DNA: TGTGCCAGCAGCCTCCTTGGGGCAGGGAATGAAAAACTGTTTTTT
V: TRBV5-6
J: TRBJ1-4
D: -
size: -

CDR3: CASSSQGVFNSPLHF
DNA: TGTGCCAGCAGTTCTCAGGGGGTGTTTAATTCACCCCTCCACTTT
V: TRBV28
J: TRBJ1-6
D: TRBD1
size: -

CDR3: CASSERLGGGNTIYF
DNA: TGTGCCAGCAGTGAACGACTCGGCGGCGGAAACACCATATATTTT
V: TRBV25-1
J: TRBJ1-3
D: -
size: few

CDR3: CASSKWGDGSYEQYF
DNA: -
V: TRBV21-1
J: TRBJ2-7
D: -
size: few

CDR3: CASSLTLTSGGADTQYF
DNA: TGTGCCAGCAGCCTCACTCTGACTAGCGGGGGGGCAGATACGCAGTATTTT
V: TRBV7-9
J: TRBJ2-3
D: TRBD2
size: -

CDR3: CASSKNSQDSHYGYTF
DNA: TGTGCCAGCAGCAAAAATTCCCAGGACAGTCACTATGGCTACACCTTC
V: TRBV21-1
J: TRBJ1-2
D: -
size: -

CDR3: CASIPGLAGGPNVYEQFF
DNA: TGTGCCAGCATCCCAGGGCTAGCGGGGGGCCCAAATGTGTATGAGCAGTTCTTC
V: TRBV2
J: TRBJ2-1
D: TRBD2
size: few

CDR3: CASSQFQGVITSYEQYF
DNA: TGCGCCAGCAGCCAATTTCAGGGGGTAATAACCTCCTACGAGCAGTACTTC
V: TRBV4-1
J: TRBJ2-7
D: TRBD1
size: few

CDR3: CASNRGAWHEQYF
DNA: TGTGCCAGCAATCGGGGGGCCTGGCACGAGCAGTACTTC
V: TRBV7-2
J: TRBJ2-7
D: -
size: -

CDR3: CASSLVSDGNTIYF
DNA: TGTGCCAGCAGCTTAGTTTCAGATGGAAACACCATATATTTT
V: TRBV11-2
J: TRBJ1-3
D: -
size: few

CDR3: CAWSVLRTGASSGNIQYF
DNA: TGTGCCTGGAGTGTACTTAGGACAGGGGCTTCGAGTGGAAACATTCAGTACTTC
V: TRBV30
J: TRBJ2-4
D: TRBD1
size: -

CDR3: CASSLGTSGGAMVYIQYF
DNA: TGTGCCAGCAGCTTAGGAACTAGCGGGGGGGCGATGGTATACATTCAGTACTTC
V: TRBV11-2
J: TRBJ2-4
D: TRBD2
size: few

CDR3: CASTRTSGGNEQFF
DNA: TGTGCCAGCACCCGGACTAGCGGGGGCAATGAGCAGTTCTTC
V: TRBV14
J: TRBJ2-1
D: TRBD2
size: few

CDR3: CASSESSGGAPYNEQFF
DNA: TGTGCCAGCAGCGAATCTAGCGGGGGGGCCCCCTACAATGAGCAGTTCTTC
V: TRBV9
J: TRBJ2-1
D: TRBD2
size: many

CDR3: CASSSDRQETQYF
DNA: TGTGCCAGCAGCTCGGACAGGCAAGAGACCCAGTACTTC
V: TRBV7-2
J: TRBJ2-5
D: TRBD1
size: few

CDR3: CASSVVGAGRTDTQYF
DNA: TGTGCCAGCAGCGTAGTTGGCGCGGGCAGGACAGATACGCAGTATTTT
V: TRBV7-2
J: TRBJ2-3
D: -
size: few

CDR3: CASSPDRVRQETQYF
DNA: TGTGCCAGCTCACCAGACAGGGTCCGCCAAGAGACCCAGTACTTC
V: TRBV18
J: TRBJ2-5
D: TRBD1
size: few

CDR3: CASSFLVNTEAFF
DNA: TGCGCCAGCAGCTTTCTCGTGAACACTGAAGCTTTCTTT
V: TRBV5-1
J: TRBJ1-1
D: -
size: -

CDR3: CAISESNREETQYF
DNA: TGTGCCATCAGTGAGTCGAACAGGGAGGAGACCCAGTACTTC
V: TRBV10-3
J: TRBJ2-5
D: -
size: many

CDR3: CASSSLAGAYNEQFF
DNA: TGTGCCAGCAGCTCCTTAGCGGGGGCTTACAATGAGCAGTTCTTC
V: TRBV7-9
J: TRBJ2-1
D: TRBD2
size: few

CDR3: CASSFGVTGTEAFF
DNA: TGTGCCAGCAGCTTCGGCGTTACAGGCACTGAAGCTTTCTTT
V: TRBV7-9
J: TRBJ1-1
D: -
size: -

CDR3: CASSWTSGSSYEQYF
DNA: TGTGCCAGCAGTTGGACTAGCGGAAGCTCCTACGAGCAGTACTTC
V: TRBV6-5
J: TRBJ2-7
D: TRBD2
size: -

CDR3: CASRPGWFGEQYF
DNA: TGTGCCAGCAGGCCAGGGTGGTTTGGCGAGCAGTACTTC
V: TRBV7-2
J: TRBJ2-7
D: -
size: -

CDR3: CASSDQGQIYGYTF
DNA: TGCGCCAGCAGCGATCAGGGACAGATCTATGGCTACACCTTC
V: TRBV5-1
J: TRBJ1-2
D: TRBD1
size: -

CDR3: CAWTDDRREKLFF
DNA: TGTGCCTGGACCGACGACAGGAGAGAAAAACTGTTTTTT
V: TRBV30
J: TRBJ1-4
D: -
size: few

CDR3: CASSSGSAGNSPLHF
DNA: TGTGCCAGCAGCTCAGGGTCTGCCGGTAATTCACCCCTCCACTTT
V: TRBV9
J: TRBJ1-6
D: -
size: few

CDR3: CASSDGTGFYEQYF
DNA: TGTGCCAGCAGCGACGGGACAGGATTCTACGAGCAGTACTTC
V: TRBV11-2
J: TRBJ2-7
D: TRBD1
size: few

CDR3: CASSESTGANSNQPQHF
DNA: TGTGCCAGCTCGGAATCAACAGGGGCGAATAGCAATCAGCCCCAGCATTTT
V: TRBV18
J: TRBJ1-5
D: TRBD1
size: -

CDR3: CASSLLAGGSDTQYF
DNA: TGCGCCAGCAGCCTACTAGCGGGGGGGTCAGATACGCAGTATTTT
V: TRBV5-1
J: TRBJ2-3
D: TRBD2
size: many

CDR3: CASSLRFDSTDTQYF
DNA: TGTGCCAGCAGCTTACGGTTCGATTCCACAGATACGCAGTATTTT
V: TRBV7-9
J: TRBJ2-3
D: -
size: -

CDR3: CASSVGGTSGGTEQFF
DNA: TGTGCCAGCAGCGTAGGAGGGACTAGCGGGGGAACGGAGCAGTTCTTC
V: TRBV9
J: TRBJ2-1
D: TRBD2
size: few

CDR3: CSAWTGWGYTF
DNA: TGCAGTGCTTGGACAGGGTGGGGCTACACCTTC
V: TRBV20-1
J: TRBJ1-2
D: TRBD1
size: -

CDR3: CAWRDSNYEQYF
DNA: TGTGCCTGGAGGGACAGTAACTACGAGCAGTACTTC
V: TRBV30
J: TRBJ2-7
D: -
size: -

CDR3: CASSRYRDGYTF
DNA: TGTGCCAGCAGTCGTTACAGAGATGGCTACACCTTC
V: TRBV28
J: TRBJ1-2
D: -
size: many

CDR3: CASSQGAGGPETQYF
DNA: TGTGCCAGCAGCCAAGGAGCGGGGGGGCCGGAGACCCAGTACTTC
V: TRBV4-1
J: TRBJ2-5
D: TRBD2
size: -

CDR3: CASSSLAGPEETQYF
DNA: TGTGCCAGCAGCTCCCTGGCGGGGCCCGAGGAGACCCAGTACTTC
V: TRBV7-9
J: TRBJ2-5
D: -
size: many

CDR3: CASSVSGGPADTQYF
DNA: TGTGCCAGCAGCGTTAGCGGGGGGCCAGCAGATACGCAGTATTTT
V: TRBV7-9
J: TRBJ2-3
D: TRBD2
size: few

CDR3: CASSQDRGDNSNQPQHF
DNA: TGCGCCAGCAGCCAAGATCGGGGGGACAATAGCAATCAGCCCCAGCATTTT
V: TRBV4-1
J: TRBJ1-5
D: -
size: -

CDR3: CASSPASGQGSYEQYF
DNA: TGTGCCAGCTCACCCGCATCGGGACAGGGCTCCTACGAGCAGTACTTC
V: TRBV18
J: TRBJ2-7
D: TRBD1
size: few

CDR3: CASRQSNSYEQYF
DNA: TGCGCCAGCAGACAGTCAAACTCCTACGAGCAGTACTTC
V: TRBV4-3
J: TRBJ2-7
D: -
size: many

CDR3: CASKKAGITDTQYF
DNA: TGTGCCAGCAAAAAGGCGGGGATCACAGATACGCAGTATTTT
V: TRBV7-9
J: TRBJ2-3
D: -
size: many

CDR3: CASKEGQGWYEQYF
DNA: TGTGCCAGCAAAGAGGGACAGGGGTGGTACGAGCAGTACTTC
V: TRBV28
J: TRBJ2-7
D: TRBD1
size: -

CDR3: CASSPPRGAYEQYF
DNA: TGTGCCAGCAGCCCTCCTAGGGGCGCCTACGAGCAGTACTTC
V: TRBV5-6
J: TRBJ2-7
D: -
size: -

CDR3: CASSPRTSGSDTQYF
DNA: TGTGCCAGCAGCCCCCGGACTAGTGGCTCAGATACGCAGTATTTT
V: TRBV9
J: TRBJ2-3
D: TRBD2
size: -